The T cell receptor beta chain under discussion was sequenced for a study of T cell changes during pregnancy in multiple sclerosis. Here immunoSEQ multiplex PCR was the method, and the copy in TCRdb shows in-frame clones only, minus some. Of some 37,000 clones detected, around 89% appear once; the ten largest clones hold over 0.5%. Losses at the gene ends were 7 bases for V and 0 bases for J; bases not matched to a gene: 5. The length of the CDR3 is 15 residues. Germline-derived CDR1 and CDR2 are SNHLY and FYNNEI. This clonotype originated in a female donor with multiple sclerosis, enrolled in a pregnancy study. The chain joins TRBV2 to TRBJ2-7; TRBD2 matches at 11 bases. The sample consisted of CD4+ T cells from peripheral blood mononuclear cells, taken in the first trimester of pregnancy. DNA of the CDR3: TGTGCCAGCAACTCACTAGCGGGGGCCTCCTACGAGCAGTACTTC. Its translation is CASNSLAGASYEQYF.